The rows below give T cell receptor beta chains drawn from one sample of a study of early T cells in non-severe SARS-CoV-2 infection. TCRdb itself ran the 5' RACE reads through MiXCR, one entry per CDR3 protein. The sample gives approximately 71,000 distinct CDR3 sequences, roughly an eighth of which show up once; about 1.6% is in the top ten. Sequencing was done on a sample of whole blood. The receptors were gathered from an adult who was a healthcare worker with PCR-confirmed SARS-CoV-2 infection or an uninfected control (not recorded which). Each CDR3 is given with its conserved first and last residue. A D gene is named only where the DNA matches it firmly. A clone size is listed for some rows: how often the clone was seen (once, few, many), or a class if it is expanded.

CDR3 protein	CDR3 DNA	clone size	V gene	J gene	D gene
CASRVGPFGGGDTEAFF	TGTGCCAGCAGGGTAGGGCCTTTTGGGGGAGGCGACACTGAAGCTTTCTTT	NA	TRBV7-2	TRBJ1-1	NA
CASSEWMRVTEAFF	TGCGCCAGCAGTGAGTGGATGCGGGTCACTGAAGCTTTCTTT	NA	TRBV10-2	TRBJ1-1	NA
CAWSLLGQGEQYF	TGTGCCTGGAGCCTACTGGGACAGGGCGAGCAGTACTTC	many	TRBV30	TRBJ2-7	TRBD1
CASSHSDRVPEAFF	TGTGCCAGCAGCCATAGCGACAGGGTCCCTGAAGCTTTCTTT	NA	TRBV3-1	TRBJ1-1	TRBD1
CASSYFGQDQETQYF	TGTGCCAGCAGCTATTTCGGACAGGATCAAGAGACCCAGTACTTC	few	TRBV27	TRBJ2-5	TRBD1
CASSVLTGNTIYF	TGTGCCAGCAGTGTCCTGACTGGAAACACCATATATTTT	many	TRBV2	TRBJ1-3	NA
CASSVTFLDLSYEQYF	TGTGCCAGCAGCGTGACGTTTTTAGACCTCTCCTACGAGCAGTACTTC	few	TRBV6-6	TRBJ2-7	NA
CASSLSGTGETQYF	TGTGCCAGCAGTCTCTCCGGGACCGGAGAGACCCAGTACTTC	few	TRBV2	TRBJ2-5	NA
CSARVTSGGPSSYNEQFF	TGCAGTGCTAGAGTGACTAGCGGGGGGCCTAGCTCCTACAATGAGCAGTTCTTC	many	TRBV20-1	TRBJ2-1	TRBD2
CASSSTGVSYEQYF	TGTGCCAGCAGCTCGACAGGGGTCTCCTACGAGCAGTACTTC	NA	TRBV7-9	TRBJ2-7	TRBD1
CASSSRDTDTQYF	TGTGCCAGCAGCTCCCGGGACACAGATACGCAGTATTTT	NA	TRBV7-6	TRBJ2-3	NA
CASSQTGVTETQYF	TGTGCCAGCAGCCAGACAGGGGTCACCGAGACCCAGTACTTC	NA	TRBV7-3	TRBJ2-5	TRBD1
CASSTRPQVTDTQYF	TGTGCCAGTAGTACCCGGCCACAGGTCACTGATACGCAGTATTTT	NA	TRBV19	TRBJ2-3	NA
CASSLSGGSTTEQFF	TGTGCCAGCAGCTTATCGGGCGGATCTACAACTGAGCAGTTCTTC	many	TRBV7-9	TRBJ2-1	NA
CASSIRDGLYGYTF	TGTGCCAGTAGTATCCGGGACGGCCTCTATGGCTACACCTTC	many	TRBV19	TRBJ1-2	NA
CASSFTSYEQFF	TGTGCCAGCAGCTTTACTAGTTACGAGCAGTTCTTC	many	TRBV11-2	TRBJ2-1	NA
CASSPRQGSTGELFF	TGTGCCAGTAGCCCACGACAGGGGAGTACCGGGGAGCTGTTTTTT	NA	TRBV19	TRBJ2-2	TRBD1
CATSVRDRVAETQYF	TGTGCCACCAGTGTGAGAGACAGGGTAGCGGAGACCCAGTACTTC	many	TRBV24-1	TRBJ2-5	TRBD1
CSVVDRGRVNEQYF	TGCAGCGTCGTGGACAGGGGGCGAGTAAACGAGCAGTACTTC	once	TRBV29-1	TRBJ2-7	TRBD1
CSAIGGTDNQPQHF	TGCAGTGCTATAGGGGGGACGGACAATCAGCCCCAGCATTTT	many	TRBV20-1	TRBJ1-5	NA
CASSATGLKTQYF	TGTGCCAGCAGCGCAACAGGGTTGAAGACCCAGTACTTC	few	TRBV9	TRBJ2-5	NA
CASSLDLGREYNEQFF	TGTGCCAGCAGCTTAGATCTTGGACGGGAGTACAATGAGCAGTTCTTC	few	TRBV11-2	TRBJ2-1	NA
CASSLWEKETQYF	TGTGCCAGCAGCTTATGGGAAAAAGAGACCCAGTACTTC	many	TRBV7-2	TRBJ2-5	NA
CASSFETSQDTQYF	TGTGCCAGCAGTTTTGAGACTAGCCAAGATACGCAGTATTTT	NA	TRBV12-3/TRBV12-4	TRBJ2-3	TRBD2
CASSYPSGLAGDPMATQYF	TGTGCCAGCAGTTACCCCAGTGGACTAGCGGGGGATCCTATGGCTACGCAGTATTTT	many	TRBV6-2/TRBV6-3	TRBJ2-3	TRBD2
CASSRYGDVNEQFF	TGTGCCAGCAGCAGATACGGGGACGTGAATGAGCAGTTCTTC	many	TRBV7-2	TRBJ2-1	NA
CASSLRTANTEAFF	TGTGCCAGCAGCTTGAGGACAGCGAACACTGAAGCTTTCTTT	NA	TRBV13	TRBJ1-1	NA
CSVASGNEQFF	TGCAGCGTTGCTAGCGGCAATGAGCAGTTCTTC	NA	TRBV29-1	TRBJ2-1	TRBD2
CASSERQNYGYTF	TGTGCCAGCAGTGAAAGACAGAACTATGGCTACACCTTC	few	TRBV25-1	TRBJ1-2	NA
CASSLSSRGVDTQYF	TGTGCCAGCAGCTTAAGTTCACGCGGGGTAGATACGCAGTATTTT	NA	TRBV7-6	TRBJ2-3	NA
CSATGSGGHYNEQFF	TGCAGCGCCACGGGTAGCGGGGGACATTACAATGAGCAGTTCTTC	few	TRBV20-1	TRBJ2-1	TRBD2
CSGGQGIVEQYF	TGCAGCGGAGGACAGGGGATTGTCGAGCAGTACTTC	many	TRBV29-1	TRBJ2-7	TRBD1
CASSPPYGGPNTEAFF	TGTGCCAGCTCACCACCCTACGGGGGGCCCAACACTGAAGCTTTCTTT	few	TRBV18	TRBJ1-1	NA